The rows below give T cell receptor beta chains drawn from one sample of a study of response to subunit inactivated influenza vaccine. MiXCR, run by TCRdb on the RT-PCR reads, gives a single entry per CDR3 protein. The table has about 700,000 distinct CDR3 sequences, about 15% seen once. Here the sequenced sample was PBMCs from blood, taken 14 to 15 days before vaccination. The receptors originated from a man aged 50 to 59 who received an inactivated influenza vaccine. Each CDR3 is given with its conserved first and last residue. The D gene is left open where the match is weak. Not all rows give a size; the values are once, few, many and, for expanded clones, a class.

v_call	d_call	j_call	clone_size	cdr3_aa	cdr3_nt
TRBV7-9	-	TRBJ1-4	-	CASSSRGVNEKLFF	TGTGCCAGCAGCTCCCGGGGTGTTAATGAAAAACTGTTTTTT
TRBV7-2	-	TRBJ1-2	few	CASSLMFANYGYTF	TGTGCCAGCAGCTTAATGTTCGCGAACTATGGCTACACCTTC
TRBV3-1	-	TRBJ2-5	few	CASSQEWETQYF	TGTGCCAGCAGCCAAGAGTGGGAGACCCAGTACTTC
TRBV29-1	-	TRBJ2-2	few	CSVAYRGAGELFF	TGCAGCGTTGCTTATCGGGGCGCCGGGGAGCTGTTTTTT
TRBV29-1	-	TRBJ1-1	few	CSARLLGKNTEAFF	TGCAGCGCTAGGCTCCTGGGCAAGAACACTGAAGCTTTCTTT
TRBV18	TRBD2	TRBJ2-3	few	CASSRRLAGTSTDTQYF	TGTGCCAGCTCACGAAGACTAGCGGGAACTAGCACAGATACGCAGTATTTT
TRBV30	-	TRBJ2-7	-	CAWSGGPTRTYEQYF	TGTGCCTGGAGCGGAGGGCCTACAAGGACCTACGAGCAGTACTTC
TRBV12-3/TRBV12-4	TRBD1	TRBJ2-2	-	CASGRDRSHGELFF	TGTGCCAGTGGAAGGGACAGGTCTCACGGGGAGCTGTTTTTT
TRBV3-1	TRBD1	TRBJ2-1	-	CASSQHPGQGDEQFF	TGTGCCAGCAGCCAACATCCGGGACAGGGGGATGAGCAGTTCTTC
TRBV7-9	TRBD1	TRBJ1-2	-	CASSFVDRGYGYTF	TGTGCCAGCAGCTTCGTCGACAGGGGATATGGCTACACCTTC
TRBV20-1	-	TRBJ2-4	-	CSASGGQGASIQYF	TGCAGTGCTAGCGGTGGCCAGGGCGCTTCCATTCAGTACTTC
TRBV12-3/TRBV12-4	-	TRBJ2-7	-	CASSLVISSYEQYF	TGTGCCAGCAGTTTAGTTATTTCCTCCTACGAGCAGTACTTC
TRBV10-2	-	TRBJ1-3	-	CASCSRASGNTIYF	TGCGCCAGCTGTTCCAGGGCCTCTGGAAACACCATATATTTT
TRBV2	TRBD1	TRBJ1-5	few	CASEPDREGNQPQHF	TGTGCCAGTGAACCGGACAGGGAGGGCAATCAGCCCCAGCATTTT
TRBV18	-	TRBJ2-7	few	CASSPRQDYEQYF	TGTGCCAGCTCACCAAGGCAGGACTACGAGCAGTACTTC
TRBV12-3/TRBV12-4	-	TRBJ2-3	-	CASLLGGQRDTQYF	TGTGCCAGCCTTTTGGGGGGGCAAAGAGATACGCAGTATTTT
TRBV19	TRBD1	TRBJ1-2	few	CASRPGTGANYGYTF	TGTGCCAGTAGGCCCGGGACAGGGGCTAACTATGGCTACACCTTC
TRBV6-2/TRBV6-3	TRBD2	TRBJ2-1	-	CASSYGLGSGSSYNEQFF	TGTGCCAGCAGTTACGGACTGGGTAGCGGGAGTTCGTACAATGAGCAGTTCTTC
TRBV5-1	-	TRBJ2-3	-	CASSLKPDPTDTQYF	TGCGCCAGCAGCTTGAAGCCGGACCCTACAGATACGCAGTATTTT
TRBV29-1	-	TRBJ1-1	-	CSVFGGNTEAFF	TGCAGCGTTTTCGGTGGGAACACTGAAGCTTTCTTT
TRBV12-3/TRBV12-4	-	TRBJ1-2	-	CASSLDPYGYTF	TGTGCCAGCAGTTTAGATCCCTATGGCTACACCTTC
TRBV24-1	-	TRBJ2-2	few	CATSGSRVNTGELFF	TGTGCCACCAGTGGTTCCAGGGTGAACACCGGGGAGCTGTTTTTT
TRBV3-1	-	TRBJ1-2	-	CASSRGREANYGYTF	TGTGCCAGCAGCCGAGGCCGAGAGGCTAACTATGGCTACACCTTC
TRBV5-6	-	TRBJ2-7	-	CASRARDRRPSGVRNEQYF	TGTGCCAGCAGGGCCCGGGACAGGCGGCCTAGCGGGGTAAGGAACGAGCAGTACTTC
TRBV20-1	TRBD1	TRBJ2-7	-	CSARPGQGYYEQYF	TGCAGTGCACGACCGGGACAGGGCTACTACGAGCAGTACTTC
TRBV6-1	TRBD2	TRBJ2-2	-	CASSLPGLAGDTGELFF	TGTGCCAGCAGTCTCCCCGGACTAGCGGGAGACACCGGGGAGCTGTTTTTT
TRBV7-6	TRBD2	TRBJ2-1	many	CASSLVGGLAGNNEQFF	TGTGCCAGCAGCTTAGTGGGTGGACTAGCGGGGAACAATGAGCAGTTCTTC
TRBV14	-	TRBJ1-1	few	CASSPWTVNTEAFF	TGTGCCAGCAGCCCCTGGACGGTCAACACTGAAGCTTTCTTT
TRBV15	TRBD1	TRBJ2-5	few	CATAWRTGLETQYF	TGTGCCACCGCATGGAGGACAGGGCTTGAGACCCAGTACTTC
TRBV28	TRBD1	TRBJ2-1	-	CASSYLDRDYNEQFF	TGTGCCAGCAGTTACCTCGACAGGGACTACAATGAGCAGTTCTTC
TRBV5-1	TRBD2	TRBJ2-5	few	CASSEGLASETQYF	TGCGCCAGCAGCGAGGGACTAGCCTCGGAGACCCAGTACTTC
TRBV10-3	-	TRBJ2-1	many	CAIARLSYNEQFF	TGTGCCATCGCGAGACTCTCTTACAATGAGCAGTTCTTC
TRBV6-5	-	TRBJ2-3	few	CASSYSIGRGDTQYF	TGTGCCAGCAGTTACTCGATTGGAAGAGGAGATACGCAGTATTTT
TRBV5-1	-	TRBJ2-6	few	CASSQTPSGANVLTF	TGCGCCAGCAGCCAAACACCTTCTGGGGCCAACGTCCTGACTTTC
TRBV6-2/TRBV6-3	TRBD2	TRBJ2-1	-	CASSYPSGGVNNEQFF	TGTGCCAGCAGTTACCCCAGCGGGGGGGTCAACAATGAGCAGTTCTTC
TRBV12-3/TRBV12-4	TRBD1	TRBJ1-2	few	CASRTGQTNYGYTF	TGTGCCAGCAGGACGGGACAGACGAACTATGGCTACACCTTC
TRBV11-2	TRBD1	TRBJ2-2	-	CASSSLDRGDTGELFF	TGTGCCAGCAGCTCCCTGGACAGGGGGGACACCGGGGAGCTGTTTTTT
TRBV29-1	-	TRBJ2-1	-	CSVEHGALKQFF	TGCAGCGTTGAACACGGGGCGTTGAAGCAGTTCTTC
TRBV23-1	-	TRBJ2-7	-	CASSDSCYEQYF	TGCGCCAGCTCGGACAGCTGCTACGAGCAGTACTTC
TRBV12-3/TRBV12-4	TRBD2	TRBJ2-1	-	CASGLEMQNEQFF	TGTGCCAGCGGACTAGAAATGCAAAATGAGCAGTTCTTC
TRBV7-6	-	TRBJ2-2	-	CASSLRSSDTGELFF	TGTGCCAGCAGCTTAAGGTCTTCGGACACCGGGGAGCTGTTTTTT
TRBV12-3/TRBV12-4	-	TRBJ2-2	many	CASSFTPGGELFF	TGTGCCAGCAGTTTCACGCCGGGCGGGGAGCTGTTTTTT
TRBV7-2	-	TRBJ1-6	few	CASSLEGAGTVSPLHF	TGTGCCAGCAGCTTAGAAGGTGCAGGAACGGTTTCACCCCTCCACTTT